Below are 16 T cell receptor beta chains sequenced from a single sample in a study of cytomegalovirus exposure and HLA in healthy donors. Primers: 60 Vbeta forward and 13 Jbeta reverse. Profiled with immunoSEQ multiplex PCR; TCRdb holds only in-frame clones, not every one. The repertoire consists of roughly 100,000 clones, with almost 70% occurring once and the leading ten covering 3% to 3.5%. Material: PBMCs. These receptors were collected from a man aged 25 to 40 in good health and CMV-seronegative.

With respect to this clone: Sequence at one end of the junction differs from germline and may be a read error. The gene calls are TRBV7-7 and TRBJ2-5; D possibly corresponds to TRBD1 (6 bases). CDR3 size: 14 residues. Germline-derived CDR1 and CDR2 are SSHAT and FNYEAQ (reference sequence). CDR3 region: CASSSTGHQETQYF. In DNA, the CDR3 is TGTGCTAGCAGCTCTACAGGGCATCAAGAGACCCAGTACTTC. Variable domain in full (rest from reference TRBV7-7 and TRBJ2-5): GAGVSQSPRYKVTKRGQDVTLRCDPISSHATLYWYQQALGQGPEFLTYFNYEAQPDKSGLPSDRFSAERPEGSISTLTIQRTEQRDSAMYRCASSSTGHQETQYFGPGTRLLVL.

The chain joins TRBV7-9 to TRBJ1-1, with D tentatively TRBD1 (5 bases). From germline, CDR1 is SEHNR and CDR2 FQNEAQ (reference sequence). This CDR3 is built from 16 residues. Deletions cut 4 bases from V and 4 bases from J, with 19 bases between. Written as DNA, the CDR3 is TGTGCCAGCAGCTCCCAAGGAAGATACCAGGGCACTGAAGCTTTCTTT. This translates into CASSSQGRYQGTEAFF.

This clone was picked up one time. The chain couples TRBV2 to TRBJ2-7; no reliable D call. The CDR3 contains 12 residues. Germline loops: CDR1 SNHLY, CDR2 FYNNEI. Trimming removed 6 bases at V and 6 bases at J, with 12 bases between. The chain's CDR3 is CASRLLSGEQYF. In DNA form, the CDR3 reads TGTGCCAGCAGACTACTCTCCGGCGAGCAGTACTTC.

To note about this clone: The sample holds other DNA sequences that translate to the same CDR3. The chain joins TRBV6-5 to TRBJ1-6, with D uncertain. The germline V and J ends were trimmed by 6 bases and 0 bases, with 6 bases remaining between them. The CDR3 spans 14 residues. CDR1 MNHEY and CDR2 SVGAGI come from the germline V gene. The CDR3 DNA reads TGTGCCAGCAGACAGAGCTCCTATAATTCACCCCTCCACTTT. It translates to CASRQSSYNSPLHF.

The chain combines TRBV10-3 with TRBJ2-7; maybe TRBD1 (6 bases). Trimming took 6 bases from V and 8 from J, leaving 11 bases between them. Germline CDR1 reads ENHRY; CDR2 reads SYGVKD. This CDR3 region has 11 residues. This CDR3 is CAISEGEKQYF. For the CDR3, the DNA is TGTGCCATCAGCGAGGGGGAGAAGCAGTACTTC.

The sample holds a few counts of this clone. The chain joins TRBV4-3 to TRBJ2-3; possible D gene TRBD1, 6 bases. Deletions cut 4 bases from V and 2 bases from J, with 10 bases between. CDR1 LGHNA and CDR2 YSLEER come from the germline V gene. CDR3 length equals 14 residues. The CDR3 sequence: CASSPDRVTDTQYF. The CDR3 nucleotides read TGCGCCAGCAGCCCGGACAGAGTCACAGATACGCAGTATTTT.

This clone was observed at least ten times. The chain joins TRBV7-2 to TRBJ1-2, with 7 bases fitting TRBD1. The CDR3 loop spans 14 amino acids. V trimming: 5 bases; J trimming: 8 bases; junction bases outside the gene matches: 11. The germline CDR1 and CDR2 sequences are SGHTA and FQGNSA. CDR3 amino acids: CASSLNRQGPGYTF. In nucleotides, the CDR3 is TGTGCCAGCAGCCTCAACCGACAGGGACCGGGCTACACCTTC.

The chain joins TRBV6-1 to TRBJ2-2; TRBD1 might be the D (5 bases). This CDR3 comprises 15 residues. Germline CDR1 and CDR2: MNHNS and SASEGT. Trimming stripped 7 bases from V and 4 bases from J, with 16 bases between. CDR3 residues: CASNPGSTFTGELFF. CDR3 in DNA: TGTGCCAGCAATCCAGGGTCGACATTCACCGGGGAGCTGTTTTTT.

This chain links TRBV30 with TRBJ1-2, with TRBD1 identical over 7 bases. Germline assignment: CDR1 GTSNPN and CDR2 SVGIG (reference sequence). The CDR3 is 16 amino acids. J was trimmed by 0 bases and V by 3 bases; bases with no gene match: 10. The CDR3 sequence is CAWRLGTAQTNYGYTF. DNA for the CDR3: TGTGCCTGGAGACTAGGGACAGCCCAAACTAACTATGGCTACACCTTC.

CDR3 region: CASSLWAGNYGYTF. CDR3 DNA: TGTGCCAGCAGCTTGTGGGCGGGAAACTATGGCTACACCTTC. The chain recombines TRBV5-4 with TRBJ1-2; no reliable D call. The CDR3 length is 14 residues. The V gene lost 1 base and the J gene lost 2 bases, with 9 bases spanning the gap. Germline assignment: CDR1 SGHNT and CDR2 YYREEE (reference sequence).

CDR3 coding DNA: TGTGCCAGCAGCCAAGGCCAGGGAGGGTTTAATGAGCAGTTCTTC. Amino acids: CASSQGQGGFNEQFF. The gene calls are TRBV4-2 and TRBJ2-1; 7 nucleotides align to TRBD2. The germline CDR1 and CDR2 sequences are LGHNA and YNFKEQ. The CDR3 has 15 residues. V lost 1 base and J lost 7; bases outside the gene matches: 7.

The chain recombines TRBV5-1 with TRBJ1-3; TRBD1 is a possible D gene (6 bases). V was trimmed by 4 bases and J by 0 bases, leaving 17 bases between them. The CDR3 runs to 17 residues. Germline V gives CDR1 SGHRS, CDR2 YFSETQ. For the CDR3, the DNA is TGCGCCAGCAGCCGGGGGGCGCAGACAGTCTCTGGAAACACCATATATTTT. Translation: CASSRGAQTVSGNTIYF.

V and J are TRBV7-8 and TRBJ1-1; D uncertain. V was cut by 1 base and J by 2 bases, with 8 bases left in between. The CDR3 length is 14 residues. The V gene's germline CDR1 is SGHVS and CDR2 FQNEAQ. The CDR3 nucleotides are TGTGCCAGCAGCTTAGATCAGGTTAACACTGAAGCTTTCTTT. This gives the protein CASSLDQVNTEAFF.

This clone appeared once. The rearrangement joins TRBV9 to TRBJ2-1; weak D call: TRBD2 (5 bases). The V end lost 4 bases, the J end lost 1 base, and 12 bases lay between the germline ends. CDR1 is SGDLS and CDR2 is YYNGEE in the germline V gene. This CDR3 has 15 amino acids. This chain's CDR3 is CASSSRGTSYNEQFF. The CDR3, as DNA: TGTGCCAGCAGCTCCCGGGGAACGTCCTACAATGAGCAGTTCTTC. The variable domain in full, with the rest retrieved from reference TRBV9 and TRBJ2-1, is DSGVTQTPKHLITATGQRVTLRCSPRSGDLSVYWYQQSLDQGLQFLIQYYNGEERAKGNILERFSAQQFPDLHSELNLSSLELGDSALYFCASSSRGTSYNEQFFGPGTRLTVL.

The DNA for the CDR3 is TGTGCCAGCAGTGAACGGCAGGGGCACTATGGCTACACCTTC. Protein product: CASSERQGHYGYTF. The rearrangement links TRBV6-1 to TRBJ1-2, with D possibly being TRBD1 (6 bases). V was clipped by 2 bases and J by 3 bases, with 10 bases between them. This CDR3 contains 14 residues. CDR1 and CDR2 (germline): MNHNS, SASEGT.

The CDR3 loop reads CASSTYPQSGRRSYNEQFF. CDR3 sequence (DNA): TGTGCCAGCAGCACCTACCCTCAAAGCGGGAGGCGCTCCTACAATGAGCAGTTCTTC. This rearrangement joins TRBV11-2 to TRBJ2-1; 9 bases map to TRBD2. Per the germline V gene, CDR1 is SGHAT and CDR2 is FQNNGV. J gave up 0 bases and V 5 bases, and 14 bases lay outside the gene matches. There are 19 residues in the CDR3.